This entry lists 26 T cell receptor beta chains sequenced from one sample in a study of T cell responses to AZD1222 COVID-19 vaccine listed by TCRdb under 2021. Library method: the immunoSEQ multiplex PCR assay. This immuneACCESS table, as held by TCRdb, lists in-frame sequences with V and J called but not all clones. Of the missing ones, under half trace to an unresolved V gene in checked studies; the others have no known cause. The sample contains 150,000 to 200,000 clones, around 92% of them found a single time. Jointly, the top ten make up less than 11% of the sample. The intended sense of this specimen's time point label: baseline before first vaccination. The material was peripheral blood, obtained on day 0 of AZD1222 vaccination. The source of these receptors is an adult in good health.

J is TRBJ2-5 and V is TRBV7-9, with D tentatively TRBD2 (5 bases). V was shortened by 4 bases and J by 1 base, with 10 bases between the two germline ends. There are 14 residues in the CDR3. Germline CDR1 is SEHNR and CDR2 is FQNEAQ (reference sequence). The CDR3 sequence is CASSSPGFQETQYF. The CDR3 DNA follows: TGTGCCAGCAGCTCTCCGGGGTTCCAAGAGACCCAGTACTTC.

This chain connects TRBV10-2 to TRBJ1-1; 10 nucleotides match TRBD1. The V and J ends lost 7 bases and 1 base, in that order; junction bases with no gene match: 6. The CDR3 runs to 15 residues. The germline V gene encodes CDR1 WSHSY and CDR2 SAAADI. The CDR3 region is CASIRGTGANTEAFF. In nucleotides, the CDR3 is TGCGCCAGCATCAGGGGGACAGGGGCGAACACTGAAGCTTTCTTT.

CDR3 residues: CASSLRAYYGYTF. The CDR3 coding sequence is TGTGCCAGCAGCCTAAGGGCTTACTATGGCTACACCTTC. The J gene is TRBJ1-2, the V gene TRBV2, with unresolved D. Between the trimmed V and J ends, which lost 6 bases and 3 bases, there was a span of 11 bases. The CDR3 extends over 13 amino acids. CDR1 and CDR2 from the germline V gene are SNHLY and FYNNEI. The complete variable domain, with remaining parts taken from reference TRBV2 and TRBJ1-2, reads EPEVTQTPSHQVTQMGQEVILRCVPISNHLYFYWYRQILGQKVEFLVSFYNNEISEKSEIFDDQFSVERPDGSNFTLKIRSTKLEDSAMYFCASSLRAYYGYTFGSGTRLTVV.

This clone showed up just a few times. The V and J genes are TRBV9 and TRBJ1-5, with D maybe TRBD1 (6 bases). With 0 bases removed from V and 2 bases from J, the gap between germline ends came to 9 bases. The CDR3 runs 15 residues. Germline CDR1 reads SGDLS; CDR2 reads YYNGEE. In DNA, the CDR3 is TGTGCCAGCAGCGTAGAGGCAGGGGGCAATCAGCCCCAGCATTTT. Amino acid sequence: CASSVEAGGNQPQHF.

The rearrangement joins TRBV11-2 to TRBJ2-7; TRBD2 matches at 7 bases. Unmatched junction bases numbered 6, after V lost 3 bases and J lost 7 bases. This CDR3 comprises 13 residues. CDR1 is SGHAT and CDR2 is FQNNGV in the germline V gene. In nucleotides, the CDR3 is TGTGCCAGCAGCTTGGCGGGAGTGAGGGAGCAGTACTTC. Protein sequence: CASSLAGVREQYF.

The genes are TRBV7-9 and TRBJ2-1, with 15 bases identical to TRBD2. The CDR3 contains 15 residues. The V and J ends lost 4 bases and 7 bases, in that order; junction bases with no gene match: 2. Germline V lookup: CDR1 SEHNR, CDR2 FQNEAQ (reference sequence). CDR3: CASSSGLAGGNEQFF. The CDR3 DNA is TGTGCCAGCAGCTCGGGACTAGCGGGGGGTAATGAGCAGTTCTTC.

This clone has only one observation. The chain couples TRBV6-5 to TRBJ1-1; D not resolved. The length of the CDR3 is 13 residues. V shed 4 bases and J shed 0 bases, with 6 bases lying between them. The germline V gene has CDR1 MNHEY and CDR2 SVGAGI. The CDR3 region is CASSFSVNTEAFF. CDR3 sequence (DNA): TGTGCCAGCAGTTTTTCAGTGAACACTGAAGCTTTCTTT.

The chain combines TRBV4-1 with TRBJ1-5; a weak D match, TRBD1 (6 bases). This CDR3 has 15 amino acids. The ends were cut back, 5 bases at V and 7 bases at J, with 18 bases in the middle. The germline CDR1 and CDR2 sequences are MGHRA and YSYEKL. CDR3 residues: CASSATTGTGQPQHF. Here the CDR3 DNA reads TGCGCCAGCAGCGCCACGACAGGTACAGGGCAGCCCCAGCATTTT.

This chain links TRBV21-1 with TRBJ1-1. TRBV21-1 is marked as a pseudogene. The CDR3 length is 19 residues. This CDR3 is CASSKASGPSNIMNTEAFF. CDR3 coding DNA: TGTGCCAGCAGCAAAGCGTCCGGGCCGAGTAACATCATGAACACTGAAGCTTTCTTT.

The chain uses TRBV27 and TRBJ2-4; D is unclear. There are 14 residues in the CDR3. CDR1 is MNHEY, CDR2 SMNVEV, per germline (reference sequence). The V gene lost 6 bases and the J gene lost 0 bases, with 9 bases spanning the gap. This CDR3 is CASRGRRAKNIQYF. CDR3 bases: TGTGCCAGCAGGGGCAGGCGAGCCAAAAACATTCAGTACTTC.

The rearrangement uses TRBV28 and TRBJ1-5; TRBD1 might be the D (6 bases). Germline values: CDR1 MDHEN, CDR2 SYDVKM. Trimming cost V 2 bases and J 5 bases, with 10 bases left between them. CDR3 size: 14 residues. As DNA, the CDR3 is TGTGCCAGCAGTTTAAGGGCAGGGGATCAGCCCCAGCATTTT. Its protein product is CASSLRAGDQPQHF.

The V and J genes are TRBV15 and TRBJ2-1; a weak D match, TRBD1 (6 bases). Per the germline V gene, CDR1 is LNHNV and CDR2 is YYDKDF (reference sequence). Trimming cost V 1 base and J 7 bases, with 14 bases left between them. This CDR3 has 15 amino acids. DNA for the CDR3: TGTGCCACCAGCAGAGTGGCAGGGGTCGGGAATGAGCAGTTCTTC. This translates into CATSRVAGVGNEQFF.

The chain couples TRBV7-2 to TRBJ2-7, with D possibly matching TRBD2 (6 bases). The V and J ends lost 1 base and 6 bases respectively, with 16 bases between them. This CDR3 is built from 15 residues. Germline values: CDR1 SGHTA, CDR2 FQGNSA. The CDR3 spells CASSLVTGGQIEQYF. DNA for the CDR3: TGTGCCAGCAGCTTAGTTACCGGGGGTCAGATCGAGCAGTACTTC.

V usage is TRBV6-5 and J usage is TRBJ1-2; 7 bases are a match to TRBD1. The trim removed 8 bases at V and 3 bases at J, leaving 9 bases unmatched. The CDR3 has 14 amino acids. In germline, CDR1 is MNHEY, CDR2 SVGAGI. CDR3: CASELGGGDYGYTF. CDR3 coding DNA: TGTGCCAGCGAACTAGGAGGGGGCGACTATGGCTACACCTTC.

The chain recombines TRBV7-9 with TRBJ1-6; D remains unclear. This CDR3 has 18 residues. Trimming cost V 1 base and J 0 bases, with 13 bases left between them. Germline-derived CDR1 and CDR2 are SEHNR and FQNEAQ (reference sequence). In nucleotides, the CDR3 is TGTGCCAGCAGCTTAGAAGGTTCCAGGAGCTCCTATAATTCACCCCTCCACTTT. It is translated as CASSLEGSRSSYNSPLHF.

In this sample, this clone turned up a few times. The chain carries TRBV18 and TRBJ1-3, with 8 bases identical to TRBD1. J lost 1 base, V lost 5 bases, and 7 bases had no gene match. This CDR3 contains 16 residues. From germline, CDR1 is KGHSH and CDR2 LQKENI. CDR3: CASSIGQGSSGNTIYF. CDR3 bases: TGTGCCAGCTCAATCGGACAGGGAAGTTCTGGAAACACCATATATTTT.

Of note for this clone: One end of the junction does not line up with germline, which may come from a read error. This chain uses TRBV6-1 with TRBJ2-1; D ambiguous. The germline V gene encodes CDR1 MNHNS and CDR2 SASEGT. The CDR3 extends over 16 amino acids. The chain's CDR3 is CASTESGVLSYNEQFF. The CDR3 DNA is TGTGCCAGCACTGAAAGTGGGGTTCTATCCTACAATGAGCAGTTCTTC.

The genes are TRBV6-5 and TRBJ1-1; possibly TRBD1 for D (5 bases). Per germline, CDR1 MNHEY and CDR2 SVGAGI. The CDR3 runs to 12 residues. V was cut by 8 bases and J by 1 base, with 8 bases left in between. CDR3 sequence reads: CASSGGNTEAFF. The CDR3 nucleotides read TGTGCCAGCTCCGGGGGGAACACTGAAGCTTTCTTT.

This chain joins TRBV5-1 and TRBJ2-2; D ambiguous. V was cut by 1 base and J by 6 bases, with 10 bases left in between. CDR1 SGHRS and CDR2 YFSETQ come from the germline V gene. The CDR3 spans 14 residues. This CDR3 reads CASSLITDPGELFF. For the CDR3, the DNA is TGCGCCAGCAGCTTGATAACAGACCCCGGGGAGCTGTTTTTT.

J is TRBJ1-6 and V is TRBV6-5; the D is unclear. Germline loops: CDR1 MNHEY, CDR2 SVGAGI. The CDR3 is made up of 15 amino acids. Trimming cost V 0 bases and J 6 bases, with 9 bases left between them. The CDR3 sequence: CASSYSEVGNSPLHF. In nucleotides, the CDR3 is TGTGCCAGCAGTTACTCCGAAGTGGGTAATTCACCCCTCCACTTT.

The V and J genes are TRBV25-1 and TRBJ2-1; weak D call: TRBD2 (6 bases). Germline loops: CDR1 MGHDK, CDR2 SYGVNS. V lost 2 bases to trimming and J lost 7 bases, with 6 bases between them. The CDR3 sequence is 12 residues long. In nucleotides, the CDR3 is TGTGCCAGCAGTGAACGGGGGAATGAGCAGTTCTTC. It translates to CASSERGNEQFF. The full variable domain, its missing parts supplied by reference TRBV25-1 and TRBJ2-1, is EADIYQTPRYLVIGTGKKITLECSQTMGHDKMYWYQQDPGMELHLIHYSYGVNSTEKGDLSSESTVSRIRTEHFPLTLESARPSHTSQYLCASSERGNEQFFGPGTRLTVL.

The chain recombines TRBV29-1 with TRBJ1-1; 7 bases are shared with TRBD1. V shed 1 base, J shed 11 bases, and the junction held 10 bases outside the gene matches. The germline V gene has CDR1 SQVTM and CDR2 ANQGSEA. The CDR3 runs 13 residues. CDR3 DNA sequence: TGCAGCGTTGAAGGAGGACAGGCGTCAAGGGCTTTCTTT. It yields the protein CSVEGGQASRAFF.

This clone was counted once. The V call is TRBV7-8, the J call TRBJ1-5, with a tentative D call TRBD1 (5 bases). This CDR3 comprises 18 residues. The V end lost 1 base, the J end lost 0 bases, and 16 bases lay between the germline ends. CDR1 and CDR2 from the germline V gene are SGHVS and FQNEAQ. The DNA of the CDR3 is TGTGCCAGCAGCTTAGGGGGGACGGGACTCAATAGCAATCAGCCCCAGCATTTT. Translation: CASSLGGTGLNSNQPQHF.

This chain connects TRBV27 to TRBJ2-3; 7 positions agree with TRBD1. J was trimmed by 1 base and V by 6 bases; bases with no gene match: 4. Germline CDR1 is MNHEY and CDR2 is SMNVEV (reference sequence). This CDR3 spans 14 amino acids. CDR3 coding DNA: TGTGCCAGCAGATTAACAGGGGGCACAGATACGCAGTATTTT. Translating gives CASRLTGGTDTQYF.

V and J are TRBV13 and TRBJ2-3; no clear D gene. CDR3 length equals 14 residues. Trimming took 3 bases from V and 2 from J, leaving 9 bases between them. The germline V gene encodes CDR1 PRHDT and CDR2 FYEKMQ (reference sequence). The CDR3 nucleotides read TGTGCCAGCAGCTTTGGGTCCTCCACAGATACGCAGTATTTT. This translates into CASSFGSSTDTQYF.

The chain recombines TRBV9 with TRBJ1-1; D is uncertain. Trimming cost V 0 bases and J 0 bases, with 9 bases left between them. Per the germline V gene, CDR1 is SGDLS and CDR2 is YYNGEE. The CDR3 has 15 residues. CDR3 residues: CASSVGLVLNTEAFF. The DNA of the CDR3 is TGTGCCAGCAGCGTAGGACTAGTGTTGAACACTGAAGCTTTCTTT.